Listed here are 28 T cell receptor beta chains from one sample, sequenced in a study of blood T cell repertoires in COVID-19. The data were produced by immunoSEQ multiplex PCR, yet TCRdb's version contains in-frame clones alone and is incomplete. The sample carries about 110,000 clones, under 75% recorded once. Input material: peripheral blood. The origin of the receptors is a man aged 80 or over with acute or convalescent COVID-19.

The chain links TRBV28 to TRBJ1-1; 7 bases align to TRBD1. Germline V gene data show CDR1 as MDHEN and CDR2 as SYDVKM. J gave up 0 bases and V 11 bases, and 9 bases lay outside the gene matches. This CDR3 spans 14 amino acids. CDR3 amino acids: CAGRSTGMNTEAFF. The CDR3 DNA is TGTGCCGGGAGATCGACAGGGATGAACACTGAAGCTTTCTTT.

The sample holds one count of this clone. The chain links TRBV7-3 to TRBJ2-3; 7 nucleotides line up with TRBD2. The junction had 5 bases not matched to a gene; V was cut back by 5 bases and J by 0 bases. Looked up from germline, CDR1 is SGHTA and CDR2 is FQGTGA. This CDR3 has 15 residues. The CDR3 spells CASSPTSLSTDTQYF. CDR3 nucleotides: TGTGCCAGCAGCCCGACTAGCCTTAGCACAGATACGCAGTATTTT.

The CDR3 DNA reads TGTGCCAGCAGGCAGGGTGGCTACGAGCAGTACTTC. Its translation: CASRQGGYEQYF. The chain joins TRBV28 to TRBJ2-7; a weak D match, TRBD1 (5 bases). V was cut by 6 bases and J by 3 bases, with 9 bases left in between. CDR1 is MDHEN and CDR2 is SYDVKM in the germline V gene. CDR3 length: 12 amino acids.

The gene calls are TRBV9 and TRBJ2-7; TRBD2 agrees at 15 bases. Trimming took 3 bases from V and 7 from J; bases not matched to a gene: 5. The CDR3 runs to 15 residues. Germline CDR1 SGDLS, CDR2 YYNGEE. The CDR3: CASSASGTSGREQYF. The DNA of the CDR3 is TGTGCCAGCAGCGCCTCCGGGACTAGCGGGAGGGAGCAGTACTTC. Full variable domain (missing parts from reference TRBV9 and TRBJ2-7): DSGVTQTPKHLITATGQRVTLRCSPRSGDLSVYWYQQSLDQGLQFLIQYYNGEERAKGNILERFSAQQFPDLHSELNLSSLELGDSALYFCASSASGTSGREQYFGPGTRLTVT.

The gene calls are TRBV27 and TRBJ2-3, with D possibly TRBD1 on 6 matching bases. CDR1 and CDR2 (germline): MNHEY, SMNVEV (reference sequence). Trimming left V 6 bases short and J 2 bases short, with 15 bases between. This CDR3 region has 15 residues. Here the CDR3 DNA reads TGTGCCAGCAGCCCTCTGGGGGCGTCCACAGATACGCAGTATTTT. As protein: CASSPLGASTDTQYF.

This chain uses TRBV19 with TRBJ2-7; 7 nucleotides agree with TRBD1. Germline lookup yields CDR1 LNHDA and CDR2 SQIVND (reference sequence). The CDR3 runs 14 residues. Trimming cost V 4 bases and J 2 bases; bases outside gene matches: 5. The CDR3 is CASSKTGNPYEQYF. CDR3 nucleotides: TGTGCCAGTAGTAAGACAGGGAACCCCTACGAGCAGTACTTC.

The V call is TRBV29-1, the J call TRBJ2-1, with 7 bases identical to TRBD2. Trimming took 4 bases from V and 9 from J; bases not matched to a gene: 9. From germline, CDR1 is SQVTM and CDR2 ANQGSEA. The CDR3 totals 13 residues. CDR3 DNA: TGCAGCGTTGCGGGGGGTCGGGTAAGTGAGCAGTTCTTC. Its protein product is CSVAGGRVSEQFF.

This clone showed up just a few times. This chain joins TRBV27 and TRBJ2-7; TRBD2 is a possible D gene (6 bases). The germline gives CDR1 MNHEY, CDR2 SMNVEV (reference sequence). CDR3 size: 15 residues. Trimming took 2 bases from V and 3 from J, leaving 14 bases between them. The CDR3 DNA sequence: TGTGCCAGCAGTTTACTAGCGCCGCCCGTCTACGAGCAGTACTTC. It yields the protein CASSLLAPPVYEQYF.

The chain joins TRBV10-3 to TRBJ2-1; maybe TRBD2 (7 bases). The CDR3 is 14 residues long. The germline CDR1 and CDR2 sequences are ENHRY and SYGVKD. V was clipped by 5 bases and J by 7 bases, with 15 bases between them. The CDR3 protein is CAISNREGGNEQFF. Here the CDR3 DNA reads TGTGCCATCAGTAATAGGGAGGGGGGGAATGAGCAGTTCTTC.

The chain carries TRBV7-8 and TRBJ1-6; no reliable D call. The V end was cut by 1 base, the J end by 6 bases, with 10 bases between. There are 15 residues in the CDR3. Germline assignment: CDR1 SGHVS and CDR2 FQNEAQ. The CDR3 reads CASSLDGVGNSPLHF. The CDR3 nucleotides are TGTGCCAGCAGCTTAGACGGGGTTGGTAATTCACCCCTCCACTTT.

CDR3: CASSFNPNSPLHF. The CDR3 DNA sequence: TGTGCCAGCAGTTTTAATCCGAATTCACCCCTCCACTTT. The chain employs TRBV12-3 or TRBV12-4 and TRBJ1-6; D unresolved. The CDR3 totals 13 residues. V lost 3 bases and J lost 7, with 7 bases in between.

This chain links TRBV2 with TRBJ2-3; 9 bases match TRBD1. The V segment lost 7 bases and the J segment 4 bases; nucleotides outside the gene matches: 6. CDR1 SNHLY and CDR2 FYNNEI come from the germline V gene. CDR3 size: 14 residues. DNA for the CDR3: TGTGCCAGCACTCTACAGGGGGCATCAGATACGCAGTATTTT. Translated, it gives CASTLQGASDTQYF.

CDR3 loop: CASSLGQGRVTEAFF. CDR3 nucleotide sequence: TGTGCCAGCAGTCTAGGACAGGGCAGAGTCACTGAAGCTTTCTTT. The V gene is TRBV28, the J gene TRBJ1-1; TRBD1 matches at 8 bases. The CDR3 is 15 residues long. Germline assignment: CDR1 MDHEN and CDR2 SYDVKM. V shed 5 bases and J 4 bases; nucleotides not matched to a gene: 9. The entire variable domain, with the rest obtained from reference TRBV28 and TRBJ1-1, is as follows: DVKVTQSSRYLVKRTGEKVFLECVQDMDHENMFWYRQDPGLGLRLIYFSYDVKMKEKGDIPEGYSVSREKKERFSLILESASTNQTSMYLCASSLGQGRVTEAFFGQGTRLTVV.

The CDR3 DNA is TGTGCCAGCAGCGTAGCGGAGGTAGCCGGGGACACCATATATTTT. Amino acid sequence: CASSVAEVAGDTIYF. The chain couples TRBV9 to TRBJ1-3; D unresolved. V gave up 0 bases and J gave up 8 bases, with 15 bases separating them. CDR1 SGDLS and CDR2 YYNGEE come from the germline V gene. There are 15 residues in the CDR3.

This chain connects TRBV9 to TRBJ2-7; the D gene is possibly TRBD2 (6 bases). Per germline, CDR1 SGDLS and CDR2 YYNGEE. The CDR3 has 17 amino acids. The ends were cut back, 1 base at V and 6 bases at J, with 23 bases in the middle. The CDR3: CASSVNPSIGSIGEQYF. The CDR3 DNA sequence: TGTGCCAGCAGCGTAAATCCCTCGATCGGGAGCATCGGCGAGCAGTACTTC.

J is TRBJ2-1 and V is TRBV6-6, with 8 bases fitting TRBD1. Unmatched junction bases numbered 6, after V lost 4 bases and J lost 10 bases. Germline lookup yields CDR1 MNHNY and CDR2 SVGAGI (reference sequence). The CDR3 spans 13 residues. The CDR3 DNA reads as TGTGCCAGCAGTTCCGGACAGGGAAGAGAGCAGTTCTTC. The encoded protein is CASSSGQGREQFF.

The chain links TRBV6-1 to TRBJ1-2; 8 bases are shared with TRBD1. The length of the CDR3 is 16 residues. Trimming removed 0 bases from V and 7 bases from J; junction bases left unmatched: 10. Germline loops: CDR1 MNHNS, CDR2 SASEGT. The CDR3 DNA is TGTGCCAGCAGTGAAGCGCCACCGGGACAGGCCTCTGGCTACACCTTC. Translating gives CASSEAPPGQASGYTF.

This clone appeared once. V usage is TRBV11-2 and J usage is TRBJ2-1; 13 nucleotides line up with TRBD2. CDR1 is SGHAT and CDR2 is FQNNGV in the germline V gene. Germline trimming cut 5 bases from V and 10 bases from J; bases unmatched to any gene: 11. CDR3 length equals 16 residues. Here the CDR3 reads CASSPTLAGGAREQFF. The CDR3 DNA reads TGTGCCAGCAGCCCCACACTAGCGGGAGGGGCTAGGGAGCAGTTCTTC.

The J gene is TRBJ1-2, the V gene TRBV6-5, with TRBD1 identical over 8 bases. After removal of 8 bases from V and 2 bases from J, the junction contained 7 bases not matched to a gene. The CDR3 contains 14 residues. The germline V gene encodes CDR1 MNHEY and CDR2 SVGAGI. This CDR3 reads CASSQQGANYGYTF. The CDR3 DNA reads TGTGCCAGCTCCCAGCAGGGGGCGAACTATGGCTACACCTTC.

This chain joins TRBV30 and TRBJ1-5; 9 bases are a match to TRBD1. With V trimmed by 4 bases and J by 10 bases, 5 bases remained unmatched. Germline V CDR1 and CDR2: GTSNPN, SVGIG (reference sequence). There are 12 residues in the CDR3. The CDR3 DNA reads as TGTGCCTGGACCCACAGGGGGCATCCCCAGCATTTT. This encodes CAWTHRGHPQHF.

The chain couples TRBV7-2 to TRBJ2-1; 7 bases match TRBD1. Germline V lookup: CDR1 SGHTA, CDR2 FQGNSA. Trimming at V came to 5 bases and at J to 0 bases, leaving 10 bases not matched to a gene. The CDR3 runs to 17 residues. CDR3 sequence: CASSPTGLMSSYNEQFF. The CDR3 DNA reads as TGTGCCAGCAGCCCGACAGGGCTTATGAGCTCCTACAATGAGCAGTTCTTC.

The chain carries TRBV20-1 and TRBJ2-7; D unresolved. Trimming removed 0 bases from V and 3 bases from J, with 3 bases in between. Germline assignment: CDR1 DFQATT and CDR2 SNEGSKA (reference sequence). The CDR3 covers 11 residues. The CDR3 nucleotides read TGCAGTGCTAGAGATCTCTACGAGCAGTACTTC. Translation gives CSARDLYEQYF.

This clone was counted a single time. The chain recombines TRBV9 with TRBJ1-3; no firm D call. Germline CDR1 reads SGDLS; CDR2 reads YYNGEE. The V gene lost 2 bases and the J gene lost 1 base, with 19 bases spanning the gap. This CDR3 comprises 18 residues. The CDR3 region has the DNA TGTGCCAGCAGCGTTAGCCCCGAGCCCCGGGATTCTGGAAACACCATATATTTT. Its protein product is CASSVSPEPRDSGNTIYF.

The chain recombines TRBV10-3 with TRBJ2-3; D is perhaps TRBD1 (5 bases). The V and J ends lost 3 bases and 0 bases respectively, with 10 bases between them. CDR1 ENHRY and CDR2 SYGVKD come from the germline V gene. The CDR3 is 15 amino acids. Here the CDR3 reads CAISENSGSTDTQYF. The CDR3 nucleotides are TGTGCCATCAGTGAAAATTCAGGGAGCACAGATACGCAGTATTTT.

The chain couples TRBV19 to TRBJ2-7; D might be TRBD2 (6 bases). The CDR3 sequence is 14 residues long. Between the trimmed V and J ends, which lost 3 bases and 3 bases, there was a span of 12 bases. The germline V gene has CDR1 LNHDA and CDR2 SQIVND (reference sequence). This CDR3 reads CASSIPGGNYEQYF. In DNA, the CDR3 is TGTGCCAGTAGTATCCCCGGGGGTAACTACGAGCAGTACTTC.

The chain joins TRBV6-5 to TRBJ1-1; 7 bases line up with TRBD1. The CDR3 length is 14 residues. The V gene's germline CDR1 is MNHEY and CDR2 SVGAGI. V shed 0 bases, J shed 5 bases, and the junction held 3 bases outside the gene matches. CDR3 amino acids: CASSYSAGGTEAFF. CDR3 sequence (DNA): TGTGCCAGCAGTTACTCGGCAGGGGGAACTGAAGCTTTCTTT.

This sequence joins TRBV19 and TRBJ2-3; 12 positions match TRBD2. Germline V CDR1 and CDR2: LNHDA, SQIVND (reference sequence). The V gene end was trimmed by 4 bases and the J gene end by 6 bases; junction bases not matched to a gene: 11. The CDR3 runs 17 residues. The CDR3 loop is CASSTGRLAGAEDTQYF. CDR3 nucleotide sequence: TGTGCCAGTAGTACCGGACGACTAGCGGGAGCGGAGGATACGCAGTATTTT.

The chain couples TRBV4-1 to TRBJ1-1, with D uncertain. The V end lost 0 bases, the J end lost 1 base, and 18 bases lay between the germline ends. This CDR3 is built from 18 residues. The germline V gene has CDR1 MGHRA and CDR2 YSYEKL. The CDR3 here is CASSQDGGRTSRNTEAFF. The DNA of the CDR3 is TGCGCCAGCAGCCAAGATGGAGGCAGGACCTCACGGAACACTGAAGCTTTCTTT.